One T cell receptor (beta chain) is described in this entry. Produced via immunoSEQ multiplex PCR; TCRdb's table is partial and in-frame only. The sample includes about 32,000 clones, roughly 81% of them seen just once. The data derive from a study of OX40 agonist ivuxolimab in advanced cancers. The V gene's germline CDR1 is SGHVS and CDR2 FQNEAQ. The V gene end was trimmed by 5 bases and the J gene end by 2 bases; junction bases not matched to a gene: 2. The CDR3 consists of 14 residues. The TCR comes from an adult with an advanced solid tumor such as melanoma, head and neck, liver or kidney cancer. The chain joins TRBV7-8 to TRBJ2-7, with TRBD2 identical over 11 bases. The sample was CD4+ or CD8+ T cells sorted from blood, taken in a trial of the OX40 agonist ivuxolimab. Here the CDR3 DNA reads TGTGCCAGCAGCCTTAGCGGGGGGGCCTACGAGCAGTACTTC. This translates into CASSLSGGAYEQYF.